This TCR beta chain was documented in a study of CD8+ T cells in alopecia areata. Study overall: The study gave tofacitinib for 6 to 18 months, then 6 months off drug.

This clone has more than one count but fewer than ten. Reverse transcription of extracted RNA yielded cDNA, which provided the sequencing template. The method was immunoSEQ multiplex PCR; TCRdb's version includes in-frame clones alone and lacks a portion of them. The data contain more than 75,000 clones, less than 50% of them singletons. Trimming at V came to 5 bases and at J to 3 bases, leaving 8 bases not matched to a gene. CDR3 length: 18 amino acids. Germline V gene lookup returns CDR1 SEHNR and CDR2 FQNEAQ (reference sequence). The V gene is TRBV7-9, the J gene TRBJ2-6; TRBD2 agrees at 12 bases. The TCR sequence derives from a human donor with alopecia areata. The specimen was CD4+ T cells sorted from blood. CDR3: CASSVPSGRAYGANVLTF. CDR3 sequence (DNA): TGTGCCAGCAGCGTTCCTAGCGGGAGGGCCTATGGGGCCAACGTCCTGACTTTC.